This TCR beta chain was sequenced during a study of response to subunit inactivated influenza vaccine. Points from the study as a whole: After each seasonal influenza vaccination, few new T cells are recruited, the authors suggested.

TCRdb redid the calling of the RT-PCR reads with MiXCR, one entry per CDR3 protein. The sample yields around 760,000 distinct CDR3 sequences, around 14% seen once. Notes on this clonotype: Antigen unknown.

V dropped 3 bases and J dropped 5 bases, with 23 bases sitting between them. The CDR3 consists of 17 residues. The germline gives CDR1 SGHRS, CDR2 YFSETQ. The chain links TRBV5-1 to TRBJ2-5; maybe TRBD1 (6 bases). This TCR was sampled from a man aged 50-60 years who received an inactivated influenza vaccine. Material: PBMCs from blood, obtained about 14 days before vaccination. CDR3 protein: CASSYTAGTMFHETQYF. The CDR3 DNA is TGCGCCAGCAGCTACACCGCCGGGACAATGTTTCATGAGACCCAGTACTTC.